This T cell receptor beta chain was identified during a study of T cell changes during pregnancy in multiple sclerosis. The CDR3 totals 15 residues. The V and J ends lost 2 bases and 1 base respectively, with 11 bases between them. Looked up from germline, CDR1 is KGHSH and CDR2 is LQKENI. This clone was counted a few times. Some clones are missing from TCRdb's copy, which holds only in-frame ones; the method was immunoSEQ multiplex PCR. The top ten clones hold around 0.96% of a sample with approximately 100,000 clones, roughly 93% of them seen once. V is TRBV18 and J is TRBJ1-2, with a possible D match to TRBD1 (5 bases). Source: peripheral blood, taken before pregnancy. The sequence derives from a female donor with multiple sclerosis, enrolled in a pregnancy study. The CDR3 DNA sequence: TGTGCCAGCTCACCATCCACAGGCCATAACTATGGCTACACCTTC. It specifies CASSPSTGHNYGYTF.